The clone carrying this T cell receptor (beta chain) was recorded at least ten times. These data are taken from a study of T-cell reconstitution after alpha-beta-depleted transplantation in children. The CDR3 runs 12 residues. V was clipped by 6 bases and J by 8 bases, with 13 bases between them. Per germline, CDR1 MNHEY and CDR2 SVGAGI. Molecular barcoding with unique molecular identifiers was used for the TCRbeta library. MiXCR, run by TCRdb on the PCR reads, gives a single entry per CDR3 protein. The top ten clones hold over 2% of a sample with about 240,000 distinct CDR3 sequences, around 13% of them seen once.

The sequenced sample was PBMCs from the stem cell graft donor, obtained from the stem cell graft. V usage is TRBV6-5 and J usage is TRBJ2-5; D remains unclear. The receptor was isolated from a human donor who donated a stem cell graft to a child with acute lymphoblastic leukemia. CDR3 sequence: CASRTFMGTQYF. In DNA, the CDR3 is TGTGCCAGCAGAACCTTTATGGGAACCCAGTACTTC.